This is a list of T cell receptor beta chains from one sample in a study of T cell repertoires in cytomegalovirus infection. MiXCR was run by TCRdb on the reads, yielding one entry per CDR3 protein. The data contain around 350,000 distinct CDR3 sequences, 15% to 20% of them singletons. Sequencing was performed on PBMCs. The receptors shown here come from a human donor in good health (CMV status not recorded). Some clones in this sample may be carry-over from other donors' samples. Both conserved end residues are part of each CDR3. A D gene is named only where the DNA matches it firmly. Where a row states a size, it is once, few, many or the class of an expanded clone; other rows omit it.

clone size: many
V gene: TRBV12-3/TRBV12-4
J gene: TRBJ2-1
D gene: .
CDR3 DNA: TGTGCCAGCAGTCAAGGGTCGGGCTCCTACAATGAGCAGTTCTTC
CDR3 protein: CASSQGSGSYNEQFF

clone size: many
V gene: TRBV11-2
J gene: TRBJ2-1
D gene: TRBD2
CDR3 DNA: TGTGCCAGCACCGCATACGCCTCGGGGGGCTACAATGAGCAGTTCTTC
CDR3 protein: CASTAYASGGYNEQFF

clone size: .
V gene: TRBV20-1
J gene: TRBJ2-1
D gene: TRBD2
CDR3 DNA: TGCAGTGCTAGTCGGCTAGCGGGAGGGCCTGAGCAGTTCTTC
CDR3 protein: CSASRLAGGPEQFF

clone size: .
V gene: TRBV18
J gene: TRBJ2-7
D gene: TRBD1
CDR3 DNA: TGTGCCAGCTCACCACGGACAGGAGTTCCCTACGAGCAGTACTTC
CDR3 protein: CASSPRTGVPYEQYF

clone size: .
V gene: TRBV6-6
J gene: TRBJ2-1
D gene: TRBD2
CDR3 DNA: TGTGCCAGCAGTGGGACAAGCCAGCGGGAGTGGACCTACAATGAGCAGTTCTTC
CDR3 protein: CASSGTSQREWTYNEQFF

clone size: few
V gene: TRBV29-1
J gene: TRBJ2-7
D gene: .
CDR3 DNA: TGCAGCGTTGGCGCAGGGGCCTCCTACGAGCAGTACTTC
CDR3 protein: CSVGAGASYEQYF

clone size: .
V gene: TRBV28
J gene: TRBJ1-2
D gene: .
CDR3 DNA: TGTGCCAGCAGGATGACCACTGAGGGTGGCTACACCTTC
CDR3 protein: CASRMTTEGGYTF

clone size: .
V gene: TRBV12-3/TRBV12-4
J gene: TRBJ1-1
D gene: TRBD1
CDR3 DNA: TGTGCCAGCAGTAAACAGGGGGCGGACACTGAAGCTTTCTTT
CDR3 protein: CASSKQGADTEAFF

clone size: .
V gene: TRBV4-1
J gene: TRBJ1-1
D gene: TRBD1
CDR3 DNA: TGCGCCAGCAGCCCCCGACAGGGGGAAAAGGAGTCTTTCTTT
CDR3 protein: CASSPRQGEKESFF

clone size: .
V gene: TRBV29-1
J gene: TRBJ2-3
D gene: .
CDR3 DNA: TGCAGCGTTAGTGGGCCCTCGGTTACAGATACGCAGTATTTT
CDR3 protein: CSVSGPSVTDTQYF

clone size: .
V gene: TRBV10-3
J gene: TRBJ1-2
D gene: TRBD1
CDR3 DNA: TGTGCCATCAGTTTACAGGGGTTCGAAGGCTACACCTTC
CDR3 protein: CAISLQGFEGYTF

clone size: few
V gene: TRBV23-1
J gene: TRBJ1-5
D gene: .
CDR3 DNA: TGCGCCAGAACCGGAAGGGCCCAGCATTTT
CDR3 protein: CARTGRAQHF

clone size: few
V gene: TRBV11-2
J gene: TRBJ1-4
D gene: .
CDR3 DNA: TGTGCCAGCAGCTTAGATCTTCAATCCCAAGGAGATGAAAAACTGTTTTTT
CDR3 protein: CASSLDLQSQGDEKLFF

clone size: few
V gene: TRBV5-4
J gene: TRBJ2-5
D gene: TRBD2
CDR3 DNA: TGTGCCAGCAGCCCGGGAGGCGGGAGCATTAGTGAGACCCAGTACTTC
CDR3 protein: CASSPGGGSISETQYF